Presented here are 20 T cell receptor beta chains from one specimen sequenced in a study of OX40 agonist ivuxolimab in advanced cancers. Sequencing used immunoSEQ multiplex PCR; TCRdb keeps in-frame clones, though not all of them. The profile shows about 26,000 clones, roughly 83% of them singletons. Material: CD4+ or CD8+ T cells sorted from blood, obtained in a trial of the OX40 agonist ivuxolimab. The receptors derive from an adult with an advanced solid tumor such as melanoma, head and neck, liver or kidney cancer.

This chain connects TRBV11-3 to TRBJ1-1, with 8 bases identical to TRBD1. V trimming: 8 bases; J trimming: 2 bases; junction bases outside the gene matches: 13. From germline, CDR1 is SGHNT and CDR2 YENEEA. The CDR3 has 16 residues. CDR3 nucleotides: TGTGCCAGCCAGAGCCGCGGGACAGGAGAAAACACTGAAGCTTTCTTT. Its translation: CASQSRGTGENTEAFF.

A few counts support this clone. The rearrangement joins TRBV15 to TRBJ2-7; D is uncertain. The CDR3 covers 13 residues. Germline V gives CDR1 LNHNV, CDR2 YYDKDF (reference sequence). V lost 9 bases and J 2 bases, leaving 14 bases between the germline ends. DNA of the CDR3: TGTGCCACAGCCTATAGCCGCACCTACGAGCAGTACTTC. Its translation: CATAYSRTYEQYF.

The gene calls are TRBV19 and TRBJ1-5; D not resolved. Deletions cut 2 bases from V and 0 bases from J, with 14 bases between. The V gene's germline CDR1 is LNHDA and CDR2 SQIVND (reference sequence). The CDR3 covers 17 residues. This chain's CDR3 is CASSITPPQASNQPQHF. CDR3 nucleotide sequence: TGTGCCAGTAGTATAACCCCCCCGCAGGCTAGCAATCAGCCCCAGCATTTT.

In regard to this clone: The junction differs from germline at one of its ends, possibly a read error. DNA for the CDR3: TGTGCCATCAGTCCGGGACAGGGTTTAAACACTGAAGCTTTCTTT. Amino acids: CAISPGQGLNTEAFF. The V gene is TRBV6-5, the J gene TRBJ1-1; TRBD1 aligns across 9 bases. In germline, CDR1 is MNHEY, CDR2 SVGAGI. CDR3 length: 15 amino acids.

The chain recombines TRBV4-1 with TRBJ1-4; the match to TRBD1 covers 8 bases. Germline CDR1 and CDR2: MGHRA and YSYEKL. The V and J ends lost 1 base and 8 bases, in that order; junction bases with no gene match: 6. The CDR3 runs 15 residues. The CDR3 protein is CASSQGTGRGEKLFF. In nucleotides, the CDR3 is TGCGCCAGCAGCCAAGGGACAGGGCGGGGGGAAAAACTGTTTTTT.

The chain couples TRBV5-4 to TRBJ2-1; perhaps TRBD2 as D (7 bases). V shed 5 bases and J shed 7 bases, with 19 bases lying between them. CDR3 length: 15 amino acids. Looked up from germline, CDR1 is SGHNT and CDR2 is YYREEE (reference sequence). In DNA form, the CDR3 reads TGTGCCAGCAGTCGCTCGGGGGGCCGGTGGAATGAGCAGTTCTTC. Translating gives CASSRSGGRWNEQFF.

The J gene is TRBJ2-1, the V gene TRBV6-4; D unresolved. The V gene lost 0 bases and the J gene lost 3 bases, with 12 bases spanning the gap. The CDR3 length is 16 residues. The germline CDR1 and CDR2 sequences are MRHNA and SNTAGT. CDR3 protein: CASSDSAQKFYNEQFF. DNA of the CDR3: TGTGCCAGCAGTGACTCAGCCCAGAAATTCTACAATGAGCAGTTCTTC.

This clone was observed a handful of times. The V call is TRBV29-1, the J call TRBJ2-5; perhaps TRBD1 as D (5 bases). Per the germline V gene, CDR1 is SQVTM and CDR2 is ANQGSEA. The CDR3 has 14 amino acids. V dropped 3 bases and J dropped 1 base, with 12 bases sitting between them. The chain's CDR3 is CSVDGAAIQETQYF. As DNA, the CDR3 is TGCAGCGTTGATGGGGCAGCGATCCAAGAGACCCAGTACTTC.

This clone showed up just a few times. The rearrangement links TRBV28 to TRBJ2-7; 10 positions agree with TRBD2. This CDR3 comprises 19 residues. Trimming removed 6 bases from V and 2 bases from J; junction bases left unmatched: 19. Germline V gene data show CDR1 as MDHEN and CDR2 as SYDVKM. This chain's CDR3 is CASRTTSIAGGLSPYEQYF. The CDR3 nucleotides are TGTGCCAGCAGGACCACCTCAATAGCGGGAGGCCTCTCCCCCTACGAGCAGTACTTC.

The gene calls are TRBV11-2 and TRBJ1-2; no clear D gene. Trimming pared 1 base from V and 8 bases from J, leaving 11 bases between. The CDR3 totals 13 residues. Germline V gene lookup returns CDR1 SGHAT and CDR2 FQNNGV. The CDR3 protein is CASSLGSPAGYTF. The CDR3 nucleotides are TGTGCCAGCAGCTTAGGCAGCCCGGCAGGCTACACCTTC.

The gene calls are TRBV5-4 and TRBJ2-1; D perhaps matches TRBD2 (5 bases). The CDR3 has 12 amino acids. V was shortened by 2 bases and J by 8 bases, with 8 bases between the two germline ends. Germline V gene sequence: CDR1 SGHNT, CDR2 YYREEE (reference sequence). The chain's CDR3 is CASSFPGDEQFF. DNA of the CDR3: TGTGCCAGCAGCTTCCCCGGGGATGAGCAGTTCTTC.

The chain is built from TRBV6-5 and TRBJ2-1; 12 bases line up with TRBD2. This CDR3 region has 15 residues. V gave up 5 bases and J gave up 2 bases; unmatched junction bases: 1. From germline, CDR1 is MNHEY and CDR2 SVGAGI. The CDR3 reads CASSRLAGAYNEQFF. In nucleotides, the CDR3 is TGTGCCAGCAGTCGACTAGCGGGGGCCTACAATGAGCAGTTCTTC.

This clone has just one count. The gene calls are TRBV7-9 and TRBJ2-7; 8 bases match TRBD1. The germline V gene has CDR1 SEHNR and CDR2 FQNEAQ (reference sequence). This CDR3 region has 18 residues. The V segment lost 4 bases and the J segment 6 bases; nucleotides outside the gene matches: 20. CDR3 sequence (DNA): TGTGCCAGCAGCTCCCCGGGGACAGGCGCCACGGCCTACTCCGAGCAGTACTTC. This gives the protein CASSSPGTGATAYSEQYF.

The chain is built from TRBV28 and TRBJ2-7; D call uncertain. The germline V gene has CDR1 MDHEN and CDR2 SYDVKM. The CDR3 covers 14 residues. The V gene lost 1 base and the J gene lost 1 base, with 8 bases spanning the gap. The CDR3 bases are TGTGCCAGCAGTTTATTCTCAGTGTCCTACGAGCAGTACTTC. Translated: CASSLFSVSYEQYF. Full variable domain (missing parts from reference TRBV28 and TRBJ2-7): DVKVTQSSRYLVKRTGEKVFLECVQDMDHENMFWYRQDPGLGLRLIYFSYDVKMKEKGDIPEGYSVSREKKERFSLILESASTNQTSMYLCASSLFSVSYEQYFGPGTRLTVT.

For the CDR3, the DNA is TGTGCCAGCAGCCAACAAGGACTAGCTGAGCAGTACTTC. Amino acids: CASSQQGLAEQYF. The rearrangement uses TRBV13 and TRBJ2-7; 8 nucleotides match TRBD2. This CDR3 is 13 amino acids long. The germline gives CDR1 PRHDT, CDR2 FYEKMQ (reference sequence). V lost 5 bases and J lost 7; bases outside the gene matches: 7.

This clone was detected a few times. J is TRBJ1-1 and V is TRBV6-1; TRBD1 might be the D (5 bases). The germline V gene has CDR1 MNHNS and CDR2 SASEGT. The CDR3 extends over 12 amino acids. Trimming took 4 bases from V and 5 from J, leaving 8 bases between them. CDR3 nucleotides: TGTGCCAGCAGTGCAGGGCGGACTGAAGCTTTCTTT. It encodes CASSAGRTEAFF.

CDR3 sequence (DNA): TGCGCCAGCAGCTTGTCGGGGGCTGGTGGCTACACCTTC. Translation: CASSLSGAGGYTF. V usage is TRBV5-1 and J usage is TRBJ1-2; TRBD1 is a possible D gene (6 bases). This CDR3 region has 13 residues. Germline values: CDR1 SGHRS, CDR2 YFSETQ. Trimming took 1 base from V and 7 from J, leaving 11 bases between them.

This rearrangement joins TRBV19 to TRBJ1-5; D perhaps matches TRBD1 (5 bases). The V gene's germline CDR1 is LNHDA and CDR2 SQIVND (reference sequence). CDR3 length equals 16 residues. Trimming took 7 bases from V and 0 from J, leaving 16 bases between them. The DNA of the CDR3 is TGTGCCAGTAAGGCAGCAGGGCGAAATAGCAATCAGCCCCAGCATTTT. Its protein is CASKAAGRNSNQPQHF. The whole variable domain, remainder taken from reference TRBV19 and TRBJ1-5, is DGGITQSPKYLFRKEGQNVTLSCEQNLNHDAMYWYRQDPGQGLRLIYYSQIVNDFQKGDIAEGYSVSREKKESFPLTVTSAQKNPTAFYLCASKAAGRNSNQPQHFGDGTRLSIL.

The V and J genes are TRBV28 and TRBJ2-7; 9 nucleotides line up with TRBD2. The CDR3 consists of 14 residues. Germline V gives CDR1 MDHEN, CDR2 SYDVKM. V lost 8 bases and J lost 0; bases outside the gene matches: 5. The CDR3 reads CASESGRSSYEQYF. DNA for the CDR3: TGTGCCAGCGAGAGCGGGAGGAGCTCCTACGAGCAGTACTTC. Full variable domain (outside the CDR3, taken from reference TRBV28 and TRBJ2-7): DVKVTQSSRYLVKRTGEKVFLECVQDMDHENMFWYRQDPGLGLRLIYFSYDVKMKEKGDIPEGYSVSREKKERFSLILESASTNQTSMYLCASESGRSSYEQYFGPGTRLTVT.

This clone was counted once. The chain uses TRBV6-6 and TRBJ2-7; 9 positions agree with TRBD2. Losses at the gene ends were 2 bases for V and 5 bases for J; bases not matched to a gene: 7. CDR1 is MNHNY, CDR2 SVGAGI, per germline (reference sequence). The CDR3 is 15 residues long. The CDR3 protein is CASSYPGLAFHEQYF. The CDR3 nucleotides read TGTGCCAGCAGTTACCCGGGACTAGCTTTCCACGAGCAGTACTTC.